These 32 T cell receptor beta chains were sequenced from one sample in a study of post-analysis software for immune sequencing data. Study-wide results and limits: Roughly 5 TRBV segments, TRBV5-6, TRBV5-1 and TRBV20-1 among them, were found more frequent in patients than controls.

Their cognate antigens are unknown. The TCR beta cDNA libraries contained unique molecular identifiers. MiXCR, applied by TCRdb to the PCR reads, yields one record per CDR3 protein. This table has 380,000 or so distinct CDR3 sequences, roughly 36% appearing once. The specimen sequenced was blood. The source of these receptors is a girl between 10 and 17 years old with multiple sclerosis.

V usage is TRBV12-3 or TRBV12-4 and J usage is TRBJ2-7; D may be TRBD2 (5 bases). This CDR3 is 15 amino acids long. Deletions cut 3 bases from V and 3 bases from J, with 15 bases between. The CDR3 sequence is CASSFGTARGYEQYF. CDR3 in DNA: TGTGCCAGCAGTTTTGGAACAGCTCGGGGCTACGAGCAGTACTTC.

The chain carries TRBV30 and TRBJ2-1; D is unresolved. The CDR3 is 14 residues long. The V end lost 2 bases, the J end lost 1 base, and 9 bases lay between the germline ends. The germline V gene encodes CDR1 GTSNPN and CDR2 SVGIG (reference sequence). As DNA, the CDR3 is TGTGCCTGGAGTTCTGGGCTTTCCTACAATGAGCAGTTCTTC. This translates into CAWSSGLSYNEQFF. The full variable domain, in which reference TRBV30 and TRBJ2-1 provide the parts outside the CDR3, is SQTIHQWPATLVQPVGSPLSLECTVEGTSNPNLYWYRQAAGRGLQLLFYSVGIGQISSEVPQNLSASRPQDRQFILSSKKLLLSDSGFYLCAWSSGLSYNEQFFGPGTRLTVL.

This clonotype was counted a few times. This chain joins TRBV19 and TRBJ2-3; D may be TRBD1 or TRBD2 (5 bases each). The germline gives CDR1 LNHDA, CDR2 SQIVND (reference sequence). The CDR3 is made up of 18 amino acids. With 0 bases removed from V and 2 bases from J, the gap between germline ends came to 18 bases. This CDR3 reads CASSIDLLSLGVTDTQYF. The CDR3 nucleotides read TGTGCCAGTAGTATAGATCTGTTAAGTCTGGGGGTCACAGATACGCAGTATTTT.

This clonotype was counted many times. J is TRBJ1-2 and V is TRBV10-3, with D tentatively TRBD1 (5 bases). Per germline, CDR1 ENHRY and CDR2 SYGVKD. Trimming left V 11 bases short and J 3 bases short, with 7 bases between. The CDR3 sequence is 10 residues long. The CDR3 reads CASGDYGYTF. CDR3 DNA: TGTGCCTCGGGGGACTATGGCTACACCTTC.

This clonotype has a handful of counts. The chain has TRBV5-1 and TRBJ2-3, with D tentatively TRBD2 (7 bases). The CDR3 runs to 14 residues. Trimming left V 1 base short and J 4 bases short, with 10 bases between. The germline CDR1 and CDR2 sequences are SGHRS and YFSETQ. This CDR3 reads CASSLRGGADTQYF. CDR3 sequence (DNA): TGCGCCAGCAGCTTGAGAGGGGGGGCAGATACGCAGTATTTT.

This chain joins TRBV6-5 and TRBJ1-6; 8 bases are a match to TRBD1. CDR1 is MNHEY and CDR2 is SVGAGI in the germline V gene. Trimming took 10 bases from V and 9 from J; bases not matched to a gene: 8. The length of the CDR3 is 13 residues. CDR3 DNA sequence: TGTGCCACTACGGACAGGGAGGGTTCACCCCTCCACTTT. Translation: CATTDREGSPLHF.

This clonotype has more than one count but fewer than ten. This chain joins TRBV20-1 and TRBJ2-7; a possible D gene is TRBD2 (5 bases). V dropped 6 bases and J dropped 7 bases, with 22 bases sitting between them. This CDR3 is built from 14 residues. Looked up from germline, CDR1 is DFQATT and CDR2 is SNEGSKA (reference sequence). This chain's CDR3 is CSAPQSLLGREQYF. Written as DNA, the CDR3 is TGCAGTGCGCCGCAAAGCCTACTAGGCCGAGAGCAGTACTTC.

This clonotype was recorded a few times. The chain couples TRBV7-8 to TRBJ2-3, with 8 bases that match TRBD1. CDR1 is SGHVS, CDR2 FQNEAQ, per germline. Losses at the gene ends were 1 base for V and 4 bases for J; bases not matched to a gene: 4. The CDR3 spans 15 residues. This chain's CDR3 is CASSLGETGADTQYF. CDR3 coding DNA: TGTGCCAGCAGCTTAGGGGAGACAGGGGCAGATACGCAGTATTTT. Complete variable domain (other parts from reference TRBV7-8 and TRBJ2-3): GAGVSQSPRYKVAKRGQDVALRCDPISGHVSLFWYQQALGQGPEFLTYFQNEAQLDKSGLPSDRFFAERPEGSVSTLKIQRTQQEDSAVYLCASSLGETGADTQYFGPGTRLTVL.

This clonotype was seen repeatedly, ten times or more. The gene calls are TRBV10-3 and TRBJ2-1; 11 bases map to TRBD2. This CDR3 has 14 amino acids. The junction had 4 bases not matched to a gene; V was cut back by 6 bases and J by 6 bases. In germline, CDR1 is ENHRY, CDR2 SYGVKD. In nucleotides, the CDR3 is TGTGCCATCAGACTAGCGGGGGCGGGCAATGAGCAGTTCTTC. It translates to CAIRLAGAGNEQFF.

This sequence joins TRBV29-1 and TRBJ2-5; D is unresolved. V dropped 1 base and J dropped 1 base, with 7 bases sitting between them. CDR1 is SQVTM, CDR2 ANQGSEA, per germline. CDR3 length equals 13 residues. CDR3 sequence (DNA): TGCAGCGTTGAAGTTGGAGCCCAAGAGACCCAGTACTTC. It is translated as CSVEVGAQETQYF.

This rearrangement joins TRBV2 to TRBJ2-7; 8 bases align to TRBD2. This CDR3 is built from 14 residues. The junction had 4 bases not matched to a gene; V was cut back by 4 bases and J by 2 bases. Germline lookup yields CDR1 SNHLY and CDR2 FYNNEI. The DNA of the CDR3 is TGTGCCAGCAGTGTAAGCGGGGGTACCTACGAGCAGTACTTC. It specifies CASSVSGGTYEQYF.

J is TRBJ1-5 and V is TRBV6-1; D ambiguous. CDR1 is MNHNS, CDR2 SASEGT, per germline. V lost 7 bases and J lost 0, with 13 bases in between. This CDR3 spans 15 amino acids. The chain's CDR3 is CASTRNEYSNQPQHF. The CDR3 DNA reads TGTGCCAGCACCCGAAATGAGTATAGCAATCAGCCCCAGCATTTT.

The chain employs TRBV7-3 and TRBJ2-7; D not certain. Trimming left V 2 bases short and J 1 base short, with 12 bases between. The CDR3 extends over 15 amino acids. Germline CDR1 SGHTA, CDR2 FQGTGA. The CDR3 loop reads CASSLEVRLSYEQYF. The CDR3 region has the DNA TGTGCCAGCAGCTTAGAGGTACGGCTGTCCTACGAGCAGTACTTC.

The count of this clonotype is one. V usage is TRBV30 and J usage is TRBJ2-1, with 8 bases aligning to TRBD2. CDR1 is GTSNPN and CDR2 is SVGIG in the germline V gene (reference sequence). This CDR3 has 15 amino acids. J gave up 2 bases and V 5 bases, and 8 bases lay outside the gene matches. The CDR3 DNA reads TGTGCCTGGGGGGGGGCGGGGGGCACCTACAATGAGCAGTTCTTC. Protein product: CAWGGAGGTYNEQFF. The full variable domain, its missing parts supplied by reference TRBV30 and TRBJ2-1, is SQTIHQWPATLVQPVGSPLSLECTVEGTSNPNLYWYRQAAGRGLQLLFYSVGIGQISSEVPQNLSASRPQDRQFILSSKKLLLSDSGFYLCAWGGAGGTYNEQFFGPGTRLTVL.

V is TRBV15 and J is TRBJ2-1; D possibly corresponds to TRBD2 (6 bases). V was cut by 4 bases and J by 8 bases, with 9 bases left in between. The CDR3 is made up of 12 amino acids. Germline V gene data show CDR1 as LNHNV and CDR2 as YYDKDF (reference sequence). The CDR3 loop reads CATSIGGHEQFF. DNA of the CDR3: TGTGCCACCAGCATCGGGGGACATGAGCAGTTCTTC.

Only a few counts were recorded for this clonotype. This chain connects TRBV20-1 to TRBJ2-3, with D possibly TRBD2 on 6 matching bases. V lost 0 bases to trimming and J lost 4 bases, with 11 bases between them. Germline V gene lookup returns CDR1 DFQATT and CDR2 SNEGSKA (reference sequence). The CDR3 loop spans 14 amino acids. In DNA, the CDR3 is TGCAGTGCTAGAGATACTTCGGGGGCAGATACGCAGTATTTT. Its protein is CSARDTSGADTQYF.

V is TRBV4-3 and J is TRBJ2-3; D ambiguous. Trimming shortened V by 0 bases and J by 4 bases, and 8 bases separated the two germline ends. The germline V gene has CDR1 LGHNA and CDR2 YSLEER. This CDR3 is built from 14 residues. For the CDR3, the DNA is TGCGCCAGCAGCCAAGAGATGGTGGCAGATACGCAGTATTTT. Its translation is CASSQEMVADTQYF.

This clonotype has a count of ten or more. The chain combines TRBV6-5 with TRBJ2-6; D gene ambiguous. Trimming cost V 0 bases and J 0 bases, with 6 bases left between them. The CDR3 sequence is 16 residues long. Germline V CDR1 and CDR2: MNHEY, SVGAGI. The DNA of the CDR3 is TGTGCCAGCAGTTACTCGATGAGCTCTGGGGCCAACGTCCTGACTTTC. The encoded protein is CASSYSMSSGANVLTF.

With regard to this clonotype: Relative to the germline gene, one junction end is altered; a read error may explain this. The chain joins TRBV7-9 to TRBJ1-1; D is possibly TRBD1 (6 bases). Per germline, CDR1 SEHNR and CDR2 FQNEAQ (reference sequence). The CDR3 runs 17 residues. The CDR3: CASSLYSGAIGDTEAFF. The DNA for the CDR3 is TGTGCCAGCAGCCTCTACTCAGGTGCAATAGGGGACACGGAAGCTTTCTTT. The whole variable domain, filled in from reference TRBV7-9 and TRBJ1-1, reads DTGVSQNPRHKITKRGQNVTFRCDPISEHNRLYWYRQTLGQGPEFLTYFQNEAQLEKSRLLSDRFSAERPKGSFSTLEIQRTEQGDSAMYLCASSLYSGAIGDTEAFFGQGTRLTVV.

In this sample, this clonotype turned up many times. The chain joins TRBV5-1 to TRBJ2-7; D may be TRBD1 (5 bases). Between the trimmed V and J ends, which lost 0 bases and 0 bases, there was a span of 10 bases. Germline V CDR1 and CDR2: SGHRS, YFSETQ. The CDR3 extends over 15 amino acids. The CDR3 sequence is CASSLEPGYSYEQYF. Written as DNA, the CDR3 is TGCGCCAGCAGCTTGGAACCAGGGTACTCCTACGAGCAGTACTTC.

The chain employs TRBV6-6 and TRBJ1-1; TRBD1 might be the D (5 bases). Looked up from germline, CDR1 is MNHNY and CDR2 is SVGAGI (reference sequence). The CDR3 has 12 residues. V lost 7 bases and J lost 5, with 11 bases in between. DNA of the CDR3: TGTGCCAGCACCATGAGACAGACTGAAGCTTTCTTT. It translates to CASTMRQTEAFF.

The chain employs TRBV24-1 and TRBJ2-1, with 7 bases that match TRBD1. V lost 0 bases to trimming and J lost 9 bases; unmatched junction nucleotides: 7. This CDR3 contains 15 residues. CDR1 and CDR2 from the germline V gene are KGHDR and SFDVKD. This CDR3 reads CATSDLRTGVGEQFF. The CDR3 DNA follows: TGTGCCACCAGTGATTTGAGAACAGGGGTAGGTGAGCAGTTCTTC.

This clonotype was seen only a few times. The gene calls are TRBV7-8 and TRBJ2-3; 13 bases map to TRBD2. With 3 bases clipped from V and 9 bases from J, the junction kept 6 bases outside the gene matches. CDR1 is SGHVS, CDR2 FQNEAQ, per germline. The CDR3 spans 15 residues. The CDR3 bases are TGTGCCAGCAGCTTTACTAGCGGGGGGGCTTTGACGCAGTATTTT. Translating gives CASSFTSGGALTQYF.

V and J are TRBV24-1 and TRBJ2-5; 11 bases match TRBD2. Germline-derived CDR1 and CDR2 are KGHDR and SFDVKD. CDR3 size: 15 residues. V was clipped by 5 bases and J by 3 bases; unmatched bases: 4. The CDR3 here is CATSVPLAGEETQYF. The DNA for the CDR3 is TGTGCCACCAGTGTCCCACTAGCGGGGGAAGAGACCCAGTACTTC.

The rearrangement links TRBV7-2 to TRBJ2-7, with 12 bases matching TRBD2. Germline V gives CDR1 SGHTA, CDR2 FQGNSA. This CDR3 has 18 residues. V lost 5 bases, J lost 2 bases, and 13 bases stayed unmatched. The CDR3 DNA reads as TGTGCCAGCAGCCAGTCGGCTAGCGGGGGGGACGAGACCTACGAGCAGTACTTC. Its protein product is CASSQSASGGDETYEQYF.

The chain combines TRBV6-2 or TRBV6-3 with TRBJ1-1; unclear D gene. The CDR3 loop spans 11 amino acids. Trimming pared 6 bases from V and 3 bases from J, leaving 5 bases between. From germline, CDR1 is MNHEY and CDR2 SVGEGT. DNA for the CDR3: TGTGCCAGCAGGGATCACACTGAAGCTTTCTTT. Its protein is CASRDHTEAFF.

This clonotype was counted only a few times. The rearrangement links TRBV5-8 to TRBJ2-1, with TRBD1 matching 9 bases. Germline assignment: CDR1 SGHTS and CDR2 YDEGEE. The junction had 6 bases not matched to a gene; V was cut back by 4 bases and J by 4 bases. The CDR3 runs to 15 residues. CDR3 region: CASSLAGTGYNEQFF. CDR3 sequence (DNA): TGTGCCAGCAGCCTTGCCGGGACAGGGTACAATGAGCAGTTCTTC.

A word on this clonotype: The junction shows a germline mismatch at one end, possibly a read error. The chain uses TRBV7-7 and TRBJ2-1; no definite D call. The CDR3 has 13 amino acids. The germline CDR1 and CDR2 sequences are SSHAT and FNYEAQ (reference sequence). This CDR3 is CASSWRRYNEQFF. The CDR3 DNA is TGTGCTAGCAGCTGGCGACGGTACAATGAGCAGTTCTTC.

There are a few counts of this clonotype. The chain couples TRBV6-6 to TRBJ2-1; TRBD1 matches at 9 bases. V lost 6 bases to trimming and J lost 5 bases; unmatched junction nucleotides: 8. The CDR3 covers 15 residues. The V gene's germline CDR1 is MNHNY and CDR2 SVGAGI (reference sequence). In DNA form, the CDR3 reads TGTGCCAGCAGCATGGACAGGGGAGGTAACAATGAGCAGTTCTTC. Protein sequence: CASSMDRGGNNEQFF.

CDR3 nucleotides: TGCAGTGCTAGGAGCGGGAGCGGACGCCCCAGCGCAGATACGCAGTATTTT. Protein sequence: CSARSGSGRPSADTQYF. The chain joins TRBV20-1 to TRBJ2-3; 8 bases agree with TRBD2. V trimming: 3 bases; J trimming: 4 bases; junction bases outside the gene matches: 15. From germline, CDR1 is DFQATT and CDR2 SNEGSKA (reference sequence). This CDR3 comprises 17 residues.

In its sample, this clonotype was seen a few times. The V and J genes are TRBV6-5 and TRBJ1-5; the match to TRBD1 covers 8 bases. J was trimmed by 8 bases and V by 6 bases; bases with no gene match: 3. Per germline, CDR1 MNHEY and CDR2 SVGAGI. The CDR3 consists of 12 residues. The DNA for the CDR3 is TGTGCCAGCAGGACAGGGGAGGAGCCCCAGCATTTT. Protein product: CASRTGEEPQHF.

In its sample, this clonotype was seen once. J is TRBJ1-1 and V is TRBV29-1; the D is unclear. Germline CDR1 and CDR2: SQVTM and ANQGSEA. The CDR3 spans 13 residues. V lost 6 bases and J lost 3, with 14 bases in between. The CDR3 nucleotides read TGCAGCGTATCGGCACGAAGGGACACTGAAGCTTTCTTT. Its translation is CSVSARRDTEAFF.